The 25 T cell receptor beta chains below all came from one sample that was sequenced in a study of Graves' ophthalmopathy and Graves' hyperthyroidism. As the template, RNA transcripts were used to amplify TCR beta CDR3 regions. RT-PCR in the first round used HTBI primers; a second-round multiplex PCR followed. TCRdb analysed the multiplex PCR reads with MiXCR anew, one entry per CDR3 protein. The table shows a few hundred thousand distinct CDR3 sequences, with 15% occurring only once. Sequenced sample: peripheral blood. The receptor set was obtained from a woman aged 18-29 years with stable Graves' hyperthyroidism.

This clonotype has at least ten counts. The genes are TRBV20-1 and TRBJ2-7; D is possibly TRBD1 (5 bases). There are 11 residues in the CDR3. Germline V gene data show CDR1 as DFQATT and CDR2 as SNEGSKA (reference sequence). V was cut by 5 bases and J by 3 bases, with 8 bases left in between. Here the CDR3 reads CSAVDNYEQYF. The CDR3 DNA is TGCAGTGCTGTGGACAACTACGAGCAGTACTTC.

The table lists this clonotype with many counts. The V and J genes are TRBV4-1 and TRBJ1-1; D unresolved. Germline V gene data show CDR1 as MGHRA and CDR2 as YSYEKL. The length of the CDR3 is 15 residues. V was clipped by 3 bases and J by 1 base, with 12 bases between them. The CDR3 sequence: CASSHPTRANTEAFF. The CDR3 nucleotides are TGCGCCAGCAGCCACCCGACCAGAGCGAACACTGAAGCTTTCTTT.

This clonotype was picked up many times. The J gene is TRBJ2-2, the V gene TRBV29-1; 8 nucleotides align to TRBD1. CDR1 is SQVTM and CDR2 is ANQGSEA in the germline V gene. The CDR3 runs to 15 residues. The V and J ends lost 2 bases and 4 bases, in that order; junction bases with no gene match: 6. DNA for the CDR3: TGCAGCGTTGAAAGGCAGGGGGCGCGCACCGGGGAGCTGTTTTTT. Encoded protein: CSVERQGARTGELFF.

This clonotype was recorded at least ten times. The chain couples TRBV12-3 or TRBV12-4 to TRBJ1-2; TRBD1 agrees at 8 bases. After removal of 5 bases from V and 5 bases from J, the junction contained 7 bases not matched to a gene. The CDR3 length is 14 residues. CDR3 region: CASSIRTGGYGYTF. As DNA, the CDR3 is TGTGCCAGCAGTATCCGAACAGGGGGTTATGGCTACACCTTC.

This clonotype was detected ten times or more. The rearrangement joins TRBV7-2 to TRBJ2-7; D gene ambiguous. CDR1 and CDR2 (germline): SGHTA, FQGNSA. V shed 1 base and J shed 6 bases, with 13 bases lying between them. The CDR3 runs to 14 residues. The CDR3 DNA reads as TGTGCCAGCAGCTTAGTAAGCTTTCTGGCCGAGCAGTACTTC. Protein: CASSLVSFLAEQYF.

V is TRBV6-1 and J is TRBJ2-5; 8 bases align to TRBD2. The CDR3 is made up of 16 amino acids. The germline gives CDR1 MNHNS, CDR2 SASEGT. Trimming took 7 bases from V and 1 from J; bases not matched to a gene: 11. CDR3 nucleotide sequence: TGTGCCAGCACCGACCCGGGACTAGTGCCCCAAGAGACCCAGTACTTC. As protein: CASTDPGLVPQETQYF.

This clonotype occurred a few times. The V and J genes are TRBV18 and TRBJ2-7; D is possibly TRBD1 (5 bases). Germline CDR1 and CDR2: KGHSH and LQKENI. This CDR3 region has 14 residues. The V gene lost 3 bases and the J gene lost 3 bases, with 12 bases spanning the gap. The CDR3 nucleotides read TGTGCCAGCTCACCCCTGGAAAGGGGCTACGAGCAGTACTTC. Translation gives CASSPLERGYEQYF.

This clonotype was observed many times. This chain uses TRBV19 with TRBJ1-3, with D possibly being TRBD1 (5 bases). The CDR3 loop spans 15 amino acids. Germline V gene lookup returns CDR1 LNHDA and CDR2 SQIVND (reference sequence). The germline V and J ends were trimmed by 3 bases and 1 base, with 10 bases remaining between them. The CDR3 DNA reads TGTGCCAGTAGTATCTTAGGGGTATCTGGAAACACCATATATTTT. Its translation is CASSILGVSGNTIYF.

The table lists this clonotype with many counts. The chain couples TRBV19 to TRBJ2-7; D not resolved. The germline V gene encodes CDR1 LNHDA and CDR2 SQIVND (reference sequence). Deletions cut 5 bases from V and 3 bases from J, with 8 bases between. The CDR3 runs to 12 residues. The CDR3 sequence is CASSEGNYEQYF. The CDR3 DNA reads TGTGCCAGTAGTGAAGGGAACTACGAGCAGTACTTC.

This clonotype was picked up many times. J is TRBJ1-2 and V is TRBV7-9; 7 positions match TRBD1. CDR1 and CDR2 from the germline V gene are SEHNR and FQNEAQ (reference sequence). V shed 5 bases and J 5 bases; nucleotides not matched to a gene: 5. CDR3 size: 13 residues. CDR3 sequence (DNA): TGTGCCAGCAGCCATACAGGGGAATATGGCTACACCTTC. Translated, it gives CASSHTGEYGYTF.

There are many counts of this clonotype. The V gene is TRBV15, the J gene TRBJ1-1; TRBD1 is a possible D gene (5 bases). Trimming took 11 bases from V and 2 from J, leaving 21 bases between them. CDR1 LNHNV and CDR2 YYDKDF come from the germline V gene (reference sequence). The CDR3 contains 15 residues. The CDR3: CASRGDFHPNTEAFF. In DNA form, the CDR3 reads TGTGCCTCCCGAGGGGACTTCCACCCCAACACTGAAGCTTTCTTT. Drawing the rest from reference TRBV15 and TRBJ1-1, the complete variable domain is DAMVIQNPRYQVTQFGKPVTLSCSQTLNHNVMYWYQQKSSQAPKLLFHYYDKDFNNEADTPDNFQSRRPNTSFCFLDIRSPGLGDTAMYLCASRGDFHPNTEAFFGQGTRLTVV.

This clonotype was seen many times. The rearrangement links TRBV6-1 to TRBJ1-1; 9 bases line up with TRBD1. The V and J ends lost 6 bases and 0 bases, in that order; junction bases with no gene match: 5. CDR1 is MNHNS, CDR2 SASEGT, per germline. The length of the CDR3 is 15 residues. For the CDR3, the DNA is TGTGCCAGCAGAGACAGGGGGTCGATGAACACTGAAGCTTTCTTT. It codes for CASRDRGSMNTEAFF.

In this sample, this clonotype turned up many times. The rearrangement uses TRBV28 and TRBJ2-7; 7 nucleotides line up with TRBD1. This CDR3 contains 14 residues. Germline CDR1 and CDR2: MDHEN and SYDVKM. V gave up 2 bases and J gave up 7 bases; unmatched junction bases: 8. The CDR3 here is CASSLNLLRGEQYF. The CDR3 DNA follows: TGTGCCAGCAGTTTAAACCTGCTCAGGGGGGAGCAGTACTTC.

At least ten counts were recorded for this clonotype. The chain is built from TRBV11-3 and TRBJ1-1; the D is unclear. Germline CDR1 and CDR2: SGHNT and YENEEA. The V and J ends lost 0 bases and 0 bases respectively, with 5 bases between them. The CDR3 has 14 residues. The chain's CDR3 is CASSLEVVNTEAFF. The CDR3 DNA reads TGTGCCAGCAGCTTAGAAGTGGTGAACACTGAAGCTTTCTTT.

In its sample, this clonotype was seen once. This could be a read error, since a much larger clone is one nucleotide away. This sequence joins TRBV19 and TRBJ1-2, with D unclear. The CDR3 is 10 amino acids. Germline loops: CDR1 LNHDA, CDR2 SQIVND (reference sequence). In nucleotides, the CDR3 is TGTGCCAGTGGAGGCGGCGGCTACATCTTC. As protein: CASGGGGYIF. The variable domain in full, completed from reference TRBV19 and TRBJ1-2, reads DGGITQSPKYLFRKEGQNVTLSCEQNLNHDAMYWYRQDPGQGLRLIYYSQIVNDFQKGDIAEGYSVSREKKESFPLTVTSAQKNPTAFYLCASGGGGYIFGSGTRLTVV.

Ten or more counts support this clonotype. The rearrangement uses TRBV6-1 and TRBJ1-2; TRBD1 agrees at 12 bases. CDR3 size: 14 residues. V lost 7 bases to trimming and J lost 6 bases; unmatched junction nucleotides: 6. Germline V CDR1 and CDR2: MNHNS, SASEGT. The CDR3: CASKGTGGENGYTF. The CDR3 nucleotides read TGTGCCAGCAAAGGGACAGGGGGCGAGAATGGCTACACCTTC.

This clonotype was counted ten times or more. The chain employs TRBV28 and TRBJ2-7; a weak D match, TRBD2 (6 bases). CDR3 size: 17 residues. V lost 1 base, J lost 2 bases, and 18 bases lay in between. Per germline, CDR1 MDHEN and CDR2 SYDVKM. The CDR3, as DNA: TGTGCCAGCAGTTTATATTTTCTTGGCGGGGAGGCCTACGAGCAGTACTTC. Its protein product is CASSLYFLGGEAYEQYF.

This rearrangement joins TRBV5-1 to TRBJ2-5, with 8 bases lining up with TRBD1. V shed 4 bases and J 5 bases; nucleotides not matched to a gene: 10. The CDR3 covers 15 residues. The germline V gene has CDR1 SGHRS and CDR2 YFSETQ. CDR3 nucleotides: TGCGCCAGCAGCGATAGACAGGGGCCCGGCGAGACCCAGTACTTC. This sequence encodes CASSDRQGPGETQYF. The full variable domain, completed using reference TRBV5-1 and TRBJ2-5, is KAGVTQTPRYLIKTRGQQVTLSCSPISGHRSVSWYQQTPGQGLQFLFEYFSETQRNKGNFPGRFSGRQFSNSRSEMNVSTLELGDSALYLCASSDRQGPGETQYFGPGTRLLVL.

This clonotype was counted at least ten times. The V and J genes are TRBV15 and TRBJ1-5; D call uncertain. The CDR3 is 12 residues long. With 4 bases removed from V and 11 bases from J, the gap between germline ends came to 12 bases. Per the germline V gene, CDR1 is LNHNV and CDR2 is YYDKDF (reference sequence). The CDR3 is CATSNPGGSQHF. DNA for the CDR3: TGTGCCACCAGCAATCCCGGTGGGTCCCAGCATTTT.

This clonotype was detected ten times or more. This sequence joins TRBV7-6 and TRBJ2-6; D may be TRBD1 (5 bases). Per germline, CDR1 SGHVS and CDR2 FNYEAQ. This CDR3 comprises 17 residues. With 5 bases removed from V and 2 bases from J, the gap between germline ends came to 16 bases. DNA for the CDR3: TGTGCCAGCAGCGCCGCCTGGGCAGGGACTGGGGCCAACGTCCTGACTTTC. The encoded protein is CASSAAWAGTGANVLTF.

There are many counts of this clonotype. This chain joins TRBV2 and TRBJ1-1; D unclear. The germline V gene has CDR1 SNHLY and CDR2 FYNNEI. This CDR3 region has 17 residues. Trimming took 3 bases from V and 0 from J, leaving 17 bases between them. CDR3 coding DNA: TGTGCCAGCAGTGACCCGGTGGTCATCTCTATGAACACTGAAGCTTTCTTT. Residues: CASSDPVVISMNTEAFF.

This clonotype was observed at least ten times. The J gene is TRBJ2-7, the V gene TRBV6-2 or TRBV6-3; no clear D gene. The CDR3 is 14 amino acids. Germline V CDR1 and CDR2: MNHEY, SVGEGT. Trimming removed 3 bases from V and 3 bases from J, with 12 bases in between. The CDR3 DNA is TGTGCCAGCAGTTATCACTCCGCCGGCTACGAGCAGTACTTC. Residues: CASSYHSAGYEQYF.

This clonotype was recorded many times. The V gene is TRBV11-3, the J gene TRBJ1-1; 9 positions match TRBD1. Germline V gene data show CDR1 as SGHNT and CDR2 as YENEEA. The CDR3 covers 16 residues. The junction had 11 bases not matched to a gene; V was cut back by 5 bases and J by 4 bases. CDR3 in DNA: TGTGCCAGCAGCCTTAACAGGGGGCTGATGTTCACTGAAGCTTTCTTT. As protein: CASSLNRGLMFTEAFF. Full variable domain (remainder filled in from reference TRBV11-3 and TRBJ1-1): EAGVVQSPRYKIIEKKQPVAFWCNPISGHNTLYWYLQNLGQGPELLIRYENEEAVDDSQLPKDRFSAERLKGVDSTLKIQPAELGDSAVYLCASSLNRGLMFTEAFFGQGTRLTVV.

The rearrangement joins TRBV11-1 to TRBJ2-5, with TRBD2 matching over 10 bases. This CDR3 has 18 residues. The V and J ends lost 5 bases and 1 base, in that order; junction bases with no gene match: 13. Germline-derived CDR1 and CDR2 are SGHAT and FQDESV (reference sequence). CDR3 nucleotides: TGTGCCAGCAGCCTTAGTGACCTGAGCGGGGGGGCCCAAGAGACCCAGTACTTC. Translating gives CASSLSDLSGGAQETQYF.

This clonotype was counted many times. The rearrangement uses TRBV12-3 or TRBV12-4 and TRBJ1-1; D ambiguous. The CDR3 is 13 residues long. Between the trimmed V and J ends, which lost 4 bases and 1 base, there was a span of 7 bases. Written as DNA, the CDR3 is TGTGCCAGCAGTTGGGAGGGGAACACTGAAGCTTTCTTT. Protein: CASSWEGNTEAFF.